This T cell receptor (beta chain) came from a study of shared clonotypes between healthy human individuals (dated by TCRdb to between 2020 and 2021). Turning to the overall study: The cohort included three men and a couple of women between 18 and 49 years of age. Blood TCR repertoires of a handful of healthy adults were deeply sequenced to estimate repertoire size and the extent of clonotype sharing between individuals. To increase sequencing depth and limit assay-specific biases, TCR repertoire library preparation and sequencing were carried out by different laboratories using diverse techniques. Each donor's leukapheresis produced roughly between roughly 0.9 and 9 billion PBMCs.

Using the deep immunoSEQ assay, multiplex PCR amplified TCR CDR3 regions from genomic DNA. Genomic DNA extracted from each cell subset was distributed evenly over all wells of several immunoSEQ 96-well plates, and each plate served as one replicate. For unsorted PBMC, around 0.3 ug genomic DNA, equal to approximately 30,000 T cell genomes, was loaded into each replicate PCR. Genomic DNA from unsorted PBMC was sequenced over ten immunoSEQ deep assay plates. The purified libraries were quantified using a Qubit 3.0 fluorometer, sized with a Bioanalyzer 2100, and then quantified again using the KAPA Library Quantification kit. Every immunoSEQ 96-well plate was sequenced on a separate single-read 150-cycle Illumina NextSeq 550 flow cell. Under the source paper's analysis protocol: Because the immunoSEQ output held only junctional sequences and lacked quality scores, the filtering could not match the filtering applied to full-length reads. To assign V/J genes and CDR3, sequences were annotated against IMGT germline references using PyIR, a Python wrapper for IgBLAST v1.9. Reads were filtered out if the reads had weak V/J assignments (E-value above 1e-6), no CDR3, stop codons, out-of-frame junctions, or ambiguous translated residues. A V3J clonotype was defined by an identical inferred V gene, J gene, and CDR3 amino acid sequence. The percentage overlap between two repertoires was calculated by dividing the number of shared unique clonotypes by the size of the smaller repertoire. Richness of each repertoire was evaluated using RTK rarefaction, the Chao1 estimator, and Recon v2.1 estimates of unobserved clonotypes. In its TCRdb copy, this immuneACCESS table keeps in-frame sequences only and misses some clones. Where compared with another copy, unresolved V genes explain less than half of these, and the others have no known cause. Clone size and the V and J calls come from that table; the DNA yielded D and trimming. Counted in this sample were 450,000 to 500,000 clones; 78% of them appeared once. Around 12% of the sample lies in the top ten.

On this clone itself: Its antigen specificity is not known. Base qualities were left out, and no much larger clone turns up one base away.

What the authors observed across the whole study: The genetic and exposure-history diversity represented was limited by the small number of donors. Based on pairwise subsampling, the degree of clonotype sharing among donors was expected to be affected by sequencing depth. Sampling was restricted to blood, and TCR repertoires in tissue are likely to differ from TCR repertoires in blood.

Healthy HIV-negative adults with no recently reported acute infections or vaccinations were included as donors. All donors were Caucasian adults living in Nashville, Tennessee, USA. For unsorted samples, roughly 81 million PBMCs were counted and genomic DNA was extracted with the QIAamp DNA Blood Mini kit. Blood was collected by leukapheresis, and PBMCs were isolated by Ficoll-Histopaque density gradient centrifugation and then cryopreserved in liquid nitrogen vapor phase. Sequenced input: PBMCs. The origin of this receptor is a woman in her forties in good health. Some clones in this sample may be carry-over from other donors' samples.

The CDR3 here reads CASSLDGQQETQYF. The nucleotide sequence reads as follows: TGTGCCAGCAGCTTGGACGGACAGCAAGAGACCCAGTACTTC. Recombination connected TRBV5-4 to TRBJ2-5; TRBD1 might be the D gene, on 6 matching bases. V is cut by 0 bases and J by 2 bases, and the space between the germline ends is 8 bases. The CDR3 holds 14 amino acids from the cysteine to the phenylalanine. The sequence is cut down to CDR3 DNA, 42 bases in frame from base 1. CDR1 and CDR2, per the germline V gene (reference sequence), are SGHNT and YYREEE.